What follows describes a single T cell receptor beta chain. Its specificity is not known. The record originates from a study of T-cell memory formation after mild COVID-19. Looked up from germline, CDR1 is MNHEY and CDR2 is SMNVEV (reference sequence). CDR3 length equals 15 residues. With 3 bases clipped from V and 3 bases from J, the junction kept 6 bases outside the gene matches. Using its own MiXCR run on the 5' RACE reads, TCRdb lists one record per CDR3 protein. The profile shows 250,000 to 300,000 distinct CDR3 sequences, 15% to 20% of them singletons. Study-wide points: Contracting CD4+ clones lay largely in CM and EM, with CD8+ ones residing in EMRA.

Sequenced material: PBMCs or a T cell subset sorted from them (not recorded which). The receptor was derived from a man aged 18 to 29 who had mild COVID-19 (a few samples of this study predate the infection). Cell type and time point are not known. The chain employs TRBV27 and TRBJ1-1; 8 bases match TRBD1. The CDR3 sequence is CASSFDRGGDTEAFF. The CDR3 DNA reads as TGTGCCAGCAGTTTCGACAGGGGTGGGGACACTGAAGCTTTCTTT.